This T cell receptor beta chain was sequenced in a study of blood T cell repertoires in COVID-19. The CDR3 totals 16 residues. The V gene's germline CDR1 is MNHEY and CDR2 SVGEGT. Deletions cut 2 bases from V and 5 bases from J, with 15 bases between. Some clones are missing from TCRdb's copy, which holds only in-frame ones; the method was immunoSEQ multiplex PCR. The sample includes tens of thousands of clones, 75% to 90% of them seen just once. The V call is TRBV6-2 or TRBV6-3, the J call TRBJ1-4; D is perhaps TRBD1 (6 bases). The TCR comes from a man between 60 and 75 years old with acute or convalescent COVID-19. Sequenced: peripheral blood. The CDR3 protein is CASSYPQGKVNEKLFF. The CDR3 nucleotides read TGTGCCAGCAGTTACCCCCAGGGGAAGGTGAATGAAAAACTGTTTTTT.